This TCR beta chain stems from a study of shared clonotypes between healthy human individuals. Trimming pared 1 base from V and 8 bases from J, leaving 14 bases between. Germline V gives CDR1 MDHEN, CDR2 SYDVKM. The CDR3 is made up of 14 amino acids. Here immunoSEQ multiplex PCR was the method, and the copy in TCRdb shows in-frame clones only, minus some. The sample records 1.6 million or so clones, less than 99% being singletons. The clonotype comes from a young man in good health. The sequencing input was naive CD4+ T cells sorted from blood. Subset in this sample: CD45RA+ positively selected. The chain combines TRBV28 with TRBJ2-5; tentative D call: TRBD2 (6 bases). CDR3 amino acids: CASSLFSTEGTQYF. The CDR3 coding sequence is TGTGCCAGCAGTTTATTCTCAACGGAGGGAACCCAGTACTTC.